These 19 T cell receptor beta chains were sequenced from one sample in a study of T cells in Graves' hyperthyroidism and ophthalmopathy. Amplified TCR beta CDR3 regions derived from RNA transcripts. TCR CDR3 underwent first-round RT-PCR with the HTBI primer set. MiXCR, run by TCRdb on the multiplex PCR reads, gives a single entry per CDR3 protein. The table records about 570,000 distinct CDR3 sequences, more than 45% of them present only once. Sequencing used peripheral blood or thyroid tissue (not recorded which). Receptors were obtained from an adult woman with Graves' disease, either hyperthyroidism or ophthalmopathy (not recorded which).

This clonotype was observed at least ten times. The chain employs TRBV20-1 and TRBJ1-6; possible D gene TRBD1, 5 bases. The germline V gene encodes CDR1 DFQATT and CDR2 SNEGSKA (reference sequence). This CDR3 is 14 amino acids long. V gave up 3 bases and J gave up 9 bases, with 15 bases separating them. The CDR3, as DNA: TGCAGTGCTAGGGCGGGACTTCCAGGTTCACCCCTCCACTTT. Translating it yields CSARAGLPGSPLHF.

The V and J genes are TRBV7-9 and TRBJ2-4, with TRBD2 identical over 7 bases. The CDR3 is 18 amino acids. With V trimmed by 3 bases and J by 0 bases, 11 bases remained unmatched. Germline V gene lookup returns CDR1 SEHNR and CDR2 FQNEAQ (reference sequence). The CDR3 DNA reads as TGTGCCAGCAGCTTGGGGGGGATTGAGGGAATAGCCAAAAACATTCAGTACTTC. It yields the protein CASSLGGIEGIAKNIQYF.

Only a few counts were recorded for this clonotype. The rearrangement uses TRBV29-1 and TRBJ1-1; D may be TRBD1 (6 bases). CDR3 size: 13 residues. CDR1 is SQVTM and CDR2 is ANQGSEA in the germline V gene. Deletions cut 7 bases from V and 1 base from J, with 13 bases between. The CDR3 DNA reads as TGCAGCGCTGGACAGTTGTCGAACACTGAAGCTTTCTTT. Residues: CSAGQLSNTEAFF. The whole variable domain, remainder taken from reference TRBV29-1 and TRBJ1-1, is SAVISQKPSRDICQRGTSLTIQCQVDSQVTMMFWYRQQPGQSLTLIATANQGSEATYESGFVIDKFPISRPNLTFSTLTVSNMSPEDSSIYLCSAGQLSNTEAFFGQGTRLTVV.

The chain carries TRBV11-2 and TRBJ2-3; D is ambiguous. Germline CDR1 reads SGHAT; CDR2 reads FQNNGV. V shed 2 bases and J shed 0 bases, with 9 bases lying between them. CDR3 length: 15 residues. The chain's CDR3 is CASSLLTASTDTQYF. The DNA for the CDR3 is TGTGCCAGCAGCTTACTCACGGCAAGCACAGATACGCAGTATTTT.

V and J are TRBV25-1 and TRBJ1-6, with TRBD1 identical over 7 bases. V lost 5 bases, J lost 5 bases, and 9 bases stayed unmatched. Germline loops: CDR1 MGHDK, CDR2 SYGVNS. The CDR3 has 16 amino acids. The CDR3: CASSRHRQGNNSPLHF. The CDR3 DNA follows: TGTGCCAGCAGTCGTCACCGACAGGGAAATAATTCACCCCTCCACTTT.

This clonotype was observed a single time. The rearrangement joins TRBV20-1 to TRBJ2-7, with D perhaps TRBD2 (7 bases). CDR3 size: 14 residues. Trimming left V 1 base short and J 6 bases short, with 16 bases between. From germline, CDR1 is DFQATT and CDR2 SNEGSKA (reference sequence). The chain's CDR3 is CSARVPRGGGEQYF. The CDR3 DNA reads as TGCAGTGCTAGAGTCCCAAGGGGGGGAGGCGAGCAGTACTTC.

The chain carries TRBV19 and TRBJ1-4, with 11 nucleotides matching TRBD1. V lost 6 bases to trimming and J lost 6 bases; unmatched junction nucleotides: 3. Germline loops: CDR1 LNHDA, CDR2 SQIVND (reference sequence). CDR3 length equals 14 residues. The CDR3 loop reads CASSRTGGYEKLFF. The CDR3 DNA sequence: TGTGCCAGTAGCCGGACAGGGGGCTATGAAAAACTGTTTTTT.

This clonotype was seen repeatedly, ten times or more. V and J are TRBV12-3 or TRBV12-4 and TRBJ1-4; TRBD1 is a possible D gene (6 bases). Trimming removed 7 bases from V and 5 bases from J, with 17 bases in between. There are 15 residues in the CDR3. CDR3 loop: CASNLLGQRNEKLFF. Here the CDR3 DNA reads TGTGCCAGCAACCTCCTCGGACAGAGAAATGAAAAACTGTTTTTT.

This chain connects TRBV12-3 or TRBV12-4 to TRBJ1-3; a possible D gene is TRBD1 (5 bases). The CDR3 contains 14 residues. V dropped 3 bases and J dropped 8 bases, with 14 bases sitting between them. This CDR3 is CASSLVGDGYTIYF. The CDR3, as DNA: TGTGCCAGCAGTTTGGTAGGGGATGGCTACACCATATATTTT.

The count of this clonotype is one. As the CDR3 is not closed by the conserved phenylalanine or tryptophan, this likely results from a read error. The DNA is omitted, as the CDR3 cannot be located on it reliably, and the CDR3 follows TCRdb's listing. The chain carries TRBV29-1 and TRBJ1-1. Germline CDR1 SQVTM, CDR2 ANQGSEA. The CDR3 length is 9 residues, termini included. The CDR3: CSVGGLAGD.

Concerning this clonotype: One end of the junction fails to match germline, which may point to a read error. The chain recombines TRBV6-4 with TRBJ2-7, with 12 bases lining up with TRBD2. Germline V gene data show CDR1 as MRHNA and CDR2 as SNTAGT. The CDR3 contains 15 residues. The chain's CDR3 is CASSDGLAGSYEQYF. CDR3 DNA: TGCGCCAGCAGTGATGGACTAGCGGGGTCCTACGAGCAGTACTTC.

This clonotype was seen repeatedly, ten times or more. This rearrangement joins TRBV24-1 to TRBJ1-1; D is perhaps TRBD1 (6 bases). Between the trimmed V and J ends, which lost 5 bases and 1 base, there was a span of 10 bases. Germline lookup yields CDR1 KGHDR and CDR2 SFDVKD. The CDR3 is 14 residues long. CDR3 loop: CATSAGATNTEAFF. CDR3 coding DNA: TGTGCCACCAGTGCAGGGGCCACGAACACTGAAGCTTTCTTT.

The V gene is TRBV20-1, the J gene TRBJ2-7, with D unresolved. CDR1 is DFQATT and CDR2 is SNEGSKA in the germline V gene (reference sequence). Trimming took off 3 bases at V and 2 bases at J, with 11 bases between the two ends. CDR3 length equals 13 residues. The CDR3 nucleotides read TGCAGTGCTAGTGGCCCATCCGCCTACGAGCAGTACTTC. It yields the protein CSASGPSAYEQYF.

This clonotype was counted at least ten times. V usage is TRBV6-6 and J usage is TRBJ2-7; D ambiguous. CDR3 size: 13 residues. The germline V gene has CDR1 MNHNY and CDR2 SVGAGI (reference sequence). The germline V and J ends were trimmed by 7 bases and 7 bases, with 17 bases remaining between them. The CDR3 DNA sequence: TGTGCCAGCAATGAGTACGCATCGCATGAGCAGTACTTC. Its protein product is CASNEYASHEQYF.

In this sample, this clonotype turned up many times. The genes are TRBV7-9 and TRBJ1-1; D gene unclear. This CDR3 comprises 13 residues. Per the germline V gene, CDR1 is SEHNR and CDR2 is FQNEAQ (reference sequence). Trimming took off 6 bases at V and 2 bases at J, with 10 bases between the two ends. CDR3 sequence reads: CASRGRGNTEAFF. In nucleotides, the CDR3 is TGTGCCAGCAGGGGTCGGGGAAACACTGAAGCTTTCTTT.

This clonotype appeared a single time. No conserved phenylalanine or tryptophan ends this CDR3, so it is likely a read error. The DNA is omitted, as the CDR3 cannot be located on it reliably, and the CDR3 follows TCRdb's listing. The chain joins TRBV12-3 or TRBV12-4 to TRBJ1-3; TRBD1, the D gene given by the table, was not confirmed from the DNA. From its first to its last residue, the CDR3 has 8 amino acids. The CDR3 spells CASSGRTG.

The sample holds many counts of this clonotype. The chain employs TRBV20-1 and TRBJ1-4; TRBD1 matches 10 bases. There are 14 residues in the CDR3. Germline CDR1 is DFQATT and CDR2 is SNEGSKA (reference sequence). The V and J ends lost 5 bases and 8 bases, in that order; junction bases with no gene match: 8. The CDR3 nucleotides are TGCAGTGCTCCAGACAGGGGGCTGTGGGAAAAACTGTTTTTT. It codes for CSAPDRGLWEKLFF.

This clonotype was observed many times. The chain joins TRBV7-2 to TRBJ1-5, with D tentatively TRBD1 (6 bases). The germline V and J ends were trimmed by 5 bases and 14 bases, with 28 bases remaining between them. The CDR3 loop spans 16 amino acids. Looked up from germline, CDR1 is SGHTA and CDR2 is FQGNSA. As DNA, the CDR3 is TGTGCCAGCAGCGATGTAATAGGACAGCACTCAAGTAAGGAGCATTTT. It yields the protein CASSDVIGQHSSKEHF.

This clonotype was seen repeatedly, ten times or more. The chain links TRBV5-1 to TRBJ2-6, with D perhaps assigned TRBD1 or TRBD2 (5 bases each). Trimming removed 6 bases at V and 0 bases at J, with 22 bases between. The CDR3 is 19 residues long. Germline V CDR1 and CDR2: SGHRS, YFSETQ. The chain's CDR3 is CASTLGDDFTLSGANVLTF. The CDR3 DNA is TGCGCCAGCACCCTAGGGGACGACTTTACACTCTCTGGGGCCAACGTCCTGACTTTC.